The source of this TCR beta chain is a study of T-cell reconstitution after alpha-beta-depleted transplantation in children. This clonotype was observed a single time. Its target is unknown. Unique molecular identifiers were incorporated into the prepared TCRbeta library. Each CDR3 protein is one row after TCRdb ran MiXCR on the PCR reads. The sample lists 550,000 to 600,000 distinct CDR3 sequences, 23% occurring once. The V end was cut by 2 bases, the J end by 6 bases, with 16 bases between. Looked up from germline, CDR1 is MNHEY and CDR2 is SVGAGI. This CDR3 has 16 amino acids. Overall study findings and caveats: Surviving recipient T cells and thymic progenitors produced the high day-60 TCRbeta diversity seen in some patients. The main origin of T-cell counts and diversity one year after transplant was newly produced T cells. Reportedly, roughly two months post-transplant, alpha-beta T cells arose from several hundred expanded graft clones.

This TCR was sampled from a boy under three years old who had a stem cell transplant for acute myeloid leukemia, so the T cells may come from the graft donor. The sample was PBMCs, mostly from graft donor cells, taken 360 days after TCRalphabeta/CD19-depleted stem cell transplant. The chain links TRBV6-5 to TRBJ2-2; tentatively, D is TRBD2 (6 bases). CDR3 in amino acids: CASSYRLAILAGELFF. The CDR3 DNA follows: TGTGCCAGCAGTTACCGTCTAGCGATTCTCGCCGGGGAGCTGTTTTTT.